This T cell receptor (beta chain) appears in the sequencing data of a study of identifying expanded T cells in peripheral blood (dated by TCRdb to about 2019). Broadly, across the study: Separate aliquots of the same genomic DNA pool were sequenced to produce technical replicates, and four replicates were compared in pairs. On the study overall, not on this receptor specifically: Across all healthy-donor time intervals, the beta-binomial model significantly cut both the number of clones called differentially abundant and the false-positive rate. Approximately 1.2 differentially abundant clones were flagged by the binomial model between technical replicates, whereas about 16 and 19 were flagged over roughly two weeks and four weeks, respectively. The authors expected that over much longer intervals, such as months to years, biological variance in healthy repertoires might increase even further. Variance in clone template counts between approximately two-week samples significantly increased with total template count across all healthy donors.

The immunoSEQ Assay, which relies on bias-controlled multiplex PCR amplification of genomic DNA, was used to profile TCRbeta CDR3 regions. The authors' pipeline ran thus. To quantify the absolute abundance of each unique TCRbeta CDR3 region, the sequences were collapsed and filtered. Differential abundance was assessed using a binomial (Fisher-equivalent) model and a beta-binomial model in which time-dependent variance fitted from healthy donors was added. Clones with fewer than 5 combined templates were removed, and a clone was called differentially abundant if the clone's Benjamini-Hochberg FDR was below 0.01. Beta-binomial variance was modeled as a function of total template count across the two samples using the form v = (b*log(k)+a)^2. TCRdb re-hosts the immuneACCESS table, in-frame sequences only. Its copies lack some clones; in the studies checked, an unresolved V gene accounts for under half of them, and the cause for the rest is not known. The V and J calls and clone size are taken from that table; D and trimming were inferred from the DNA. The table for this sample lists around 85,000 clones; 70% to 90% of them were counted only once. The ten largest clones represent about 3% of the sample.

This clone has only one observation. Its antigen is unknown. No quality values exist for individual bases; no much larger clone is one base distant. During the collection period, no immune events, such as infections, were documented for the healthy donors. Time-dependent variance in a beta-binomial model of T-cell clone differential abundance was calibrated using healthy-donor blood repertoires as a training cohort. There were roughly 10 healthy donors in the training cohort, of whom 3 were female and 7 were male. Donor ages ranged from 29 to 64 years, with an average of around 45 years. Obtained from a commercial supplier, whole blood was collected from each healthy donor at three time points set around 2 weeks apart. For immunosequencing, genomic DNA was extracted from unsorted whole blood. The germline V gene gives CDR1 as SNHLY and CDR2 as FYNNEI. From the cysteine through the phenylalanine, the CDR3 covers 15 amino acids. The read is trimmed to its CDR3 DNA, 45 bases read in frame from base 1. Relative to germline, V is missing 7 bases and J is missing 11 bases, with 17 bases of the junction outside any gene match.

The receptor comes from a person aged 18 to 75 in good health. The sequence is built from TRBV2 and TRBJ2-3, and 8 bases in between align with TRBD2. Sequencing was performed on blood. The nucleotides read TGTGCCAGCAACCCAACGGGCGGGGGGCCGAGAGTGCAGTATTTT. Translated, it reads CASNPTGGGPRVQYF. The CDR3 plus the reference TRBV2 and TRBJ2-3 genes for the other parts give the full variable domain: EPEVTQTPSHQVTQMGQEVILRCVPISNHLYFYWYRQILGQKVEFLVSFYNNEISEKSEIFDDQFSVERPDGSNFTLKIRSTKLEDSAMYFCASNPTGGGPRVQYFGPGTRLTVL.